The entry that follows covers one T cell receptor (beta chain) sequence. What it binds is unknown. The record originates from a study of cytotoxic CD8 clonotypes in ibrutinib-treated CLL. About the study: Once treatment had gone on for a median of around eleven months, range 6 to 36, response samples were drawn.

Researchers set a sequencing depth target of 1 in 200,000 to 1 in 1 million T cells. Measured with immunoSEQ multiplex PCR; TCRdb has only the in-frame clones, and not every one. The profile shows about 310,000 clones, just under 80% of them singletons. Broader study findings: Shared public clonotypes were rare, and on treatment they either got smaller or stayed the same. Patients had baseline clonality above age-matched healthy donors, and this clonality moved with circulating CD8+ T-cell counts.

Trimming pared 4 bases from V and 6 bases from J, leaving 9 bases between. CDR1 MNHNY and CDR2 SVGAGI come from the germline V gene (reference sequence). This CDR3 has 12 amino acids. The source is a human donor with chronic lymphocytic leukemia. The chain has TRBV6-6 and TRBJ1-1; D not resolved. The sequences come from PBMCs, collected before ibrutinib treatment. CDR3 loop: CASSLVRAEAFF. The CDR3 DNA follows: TGTGCCAGCAGTTTGGTTAGGGCTGAAGCTTTCTTT.